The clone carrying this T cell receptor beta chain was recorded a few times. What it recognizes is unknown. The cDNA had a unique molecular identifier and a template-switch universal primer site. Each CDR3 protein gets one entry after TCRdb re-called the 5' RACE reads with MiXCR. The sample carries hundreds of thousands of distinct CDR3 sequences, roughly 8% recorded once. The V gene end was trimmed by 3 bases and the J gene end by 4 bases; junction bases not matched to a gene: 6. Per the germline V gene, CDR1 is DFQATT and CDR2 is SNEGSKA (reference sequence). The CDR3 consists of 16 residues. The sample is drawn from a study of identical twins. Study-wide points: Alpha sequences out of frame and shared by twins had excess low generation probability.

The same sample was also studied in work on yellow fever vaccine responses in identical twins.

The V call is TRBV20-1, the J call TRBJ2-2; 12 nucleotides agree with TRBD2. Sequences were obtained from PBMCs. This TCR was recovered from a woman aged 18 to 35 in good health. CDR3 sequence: CSASRTSGVPTGELFF. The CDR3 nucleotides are TGCAGTGCTAGTAGGACTAGCGGGGTACCCACCGGGGAGCTGTTTTTT.